These 21 T cell receptor beta chains share one sample of origin, sequenced in a study of T-cell memory formation after mild COVID-19. One entry per CDR3 protein, called by TCRdb with MiXCR from the 5' RACE reads. The repertoire consists of hundreds of thousands of distinct CDR3 sequences, with around 20% occurring once and the leading ten covering roughly 8.4%. Sequencing used PBMCs or a T cell subset sorted from them (not recorded which). Receptors originate from an adult woman who had mild COVID-19 (a few samples of this study predate the infection). Cell type and time point are not known.

This chain connects TRBV24-1 to TRBJ2-1, with 9 bases aligning to TRBD2. CDR3 size: 18 residues. Germline V CDR1 and CDR2: KGHDR, SFDVKD. J was trimmed by 3 bases and V by 3 bases; bases with no gene match: 11. CDR3 nucleotide sequence: TGTGCCACCAGTGATCAAAGGACCGGGACTAGCAGCTACAATGAGCAGTTCTTC. Its translation is CATSDQRTGTSSYNEQFF.

The rearrangement joins TRBV7-9 to TRBJ2-7, with D possibly being TRBD1 (6 bases). The CDR3 is 14 amino acids. Trimming left V 3 bases short and J 2 bases short, with 11 bases between. Germline V lookup: CDR1 SEHNR, CDR2 FQNEAQ (reference sequence). CDR3 residues: CASSFSRTAYEQYF. CDR3 DNA sequence: TGTGCCAGCAGCTTCTCTCGGACAGCCTACGAGCAGTACTTC.

The chain has TRBV6-1 and TRBJ1-2, with 11 bases lining up with TRBD1. CDR3 length equals 14 residues. The germline gives CDR1 MNHNS, CDR2 SASEGT. Losses at the gene ends were 5 bases for V and 4 bases for J; bases not matched to a gene: 3. The CDR3 region is CASSPDRGPYGYTF. As DNA, the CDR3 is TGTGCCAGCAGTCCGGACAGGGGGCCCTATGGCTACACCTTC.

This clonotype occurred a few times. This chain uses TRBV24-1 with TRBJ1-1; D call uncertain. V was trimmed by 5 bases and J by 6 bases, leaving 12 bases between them. Germline V lookup: CDR1 KGHDR, CDR2 SFDVKD. The CDR3 spans 13 residues. For the CDR3, the DNA is TGTGCCACCAGTGCTCACTCGGTCTCTGAAGCTTTCTTT. Amino acid sequence: CATSAHSVSEAFF.

This chain links TRBV12-3 or TRBV12-4 with TRBJ1-3, with no clear D. The CDR3 contains 14 residues. Trimming left V 7 bases short and J 0 bases short, with 10 bases between. The CDR3 DNA sequence: TGTGCCAGCAATCCGGGGAACTCTGGAAACACCATATATTTT. It translates to CASNPGNSGNTIYF.

The table lists this clonotype with a few counts. The chain is built from TRBV5-5 and TRBJ1-5; the D is unclear. The ends were cut back, 2 bases at V and 6 bases at J, with 15 bases in the middle. This CDR3 is 15 amino acids long. Germline assignment: CDR1 SGHKS and CDR2 YYEKEE (reference sequence). Written as DNA, the CDR3 is TGTGCCAGCAGCTTCGGGGATAACTTTGGTCAGCCCCAGCATTTT. Amino acids: CASSFGDNFGQPQHF.

A few counts support this clonotype. This chain uses TRBV6-5 with TRBJ2-2, with TRBD2 identical over 11 bases. From germline, CDR1 is MNHEY and CDR2 SVGAGI. V lost 4 bases to trimming and J lost 4 bases; unmatched junction nucleotides: 5. This CDR3 is built from 16 residues. This chain's CDR3 is CASSWTGTSGTGELFF. The CDR3 DNA reads TGTGCCAGCAGTTGGACCGGGACTAGCGGCACCGGGGAGCTGTTTTTT.

The chain employs TRBV7-9 and TRBJ2-7; TRBD2 might be the D (5 bases). The CDR3 loop spans 17 amino acids. V lost 4 bases and J 3 bases, leaving 22 bases between the germline ends. CDR1 is SEHNR and CDR2 is FQNEAQ in the germline V gene (reference sequence). CDR3 in amino acids: CASSSTSEPGYYYEQYF. The DNA for the CDR3 is TGTGCCAGCAGCTCCACCTCCGAGCCGGGATATTACTACGAGCAGTACTTC.

In this sample, this clonotype turned up a few times. The chain combines TRBV27 with TRBJ2-7; a possible D gene is TRBD2 (6 bases). Trimming removed 6 bases from V and 6 bases from J, with 18 bases in between. Per the germline V gene, CDR1 is MNHEY and CDR2 is SMNVEV (reference sequence). The CDR3 is made up of 14 amino acids. The CDR3 bases are TGTGCCAGCAGCCCCTACGGGAGCGTGTCCGAGCAGTACTTC. Its translation: CASSPYGSVSEQYF.

The J gene is TRBJ2-2, the V gene TRBV5-1; the D gene is possibly TRBD2 (6 bases). CDR1 is SGHRS, CDR2 YFSETQ, per germline. V was cut by 4 bases and J by 2 bases, with 15 bases left in between. The CDR3 contains 16 residues. The CDR3 coding sequence is TGCGCCAGCAGCCACGGACCGGGGGTAAACACCGGGGAGCTGTTTTTT. The encoded protein is CASSHGPGVNTGELFF.

This clonotype was detected a few times. The chain combines TRBV7-3 with TRBJ2-3; D ambiguous. The V gene lost 0 bases and the J gene lost 5 bases, with 15 bases spanning the gap. This CDR3 has 16 residues. Germline V gives CDR1 SGHTA, CDR2 FQGTGA. The CDR3 loop is CASSLTSSAAGDTQYF. In DNA form, the CDR3 reads TGTGCCAGCAGCTTAACGTCGAGCGCCGCAGGAGATACGCAGTATTTT.

The V call is TRBV5-8, the J call TRBJ2-7; tentatively, D is TRBD1 (6 bases). Germline CDR1 SGHTS, CDR2 YDEGEE. Trimming pared 8 bases from V and 7 bases from J, leaving 10 bases between. The CDR3 covers 10 residues. CDR3 coding DNA: TGTGCCAGTGCGAGGGGGGAGCAGTACTTC. Its protein is CASARGEQYF.

This clonotype was seen a few times. The chain carries TRBV5-1 and TRBJ2-7; D not certain. Trimming removed 2 bases from V and 2 bases from J, with 17 bases in between. This CDR3 spans 16 amino acids. The V gene's germline CDR1 is SGHRS and CDR2 YFSETQ. The CDR3 coding sequence is TGCGCCAGCAGCTTCAGTCAGTTCCGCCCAACCTACGAGCAGTACTTC. Encoded protein: CASSFSQFRPTYEQYF.

In its sample, this clonotype was seen a few times. This sequence joins TRBV18 and TRBJ1-1; D possibly corresponds to TRBD1 (6 bases). The CDR3 length is 16 residues. Germline loops: CDR1 KGHSH, CDR2 LQKENI. The ends were cut back, 6 bases at V and 1 base at J, with 18 bases in the middle. The CDR3 region has the DNA TGTGCCAGCTCCCTCCACGGGGGGCAGGAGAACACTGAAGCTTTCTTT. Protein sequence: CASSLHGGQENTEAFF.

CDR3 in DNA: TGTGCCAGCAGTCGACAGGGGGCTGGTAACACTGAAGCTTTCTTT. It encodes CASSRQGAGNTEAFF. This chain connects TRBV6-5 to TRBJ1-1; TRBD1 aligns across 10 bases. The V gene's germline CDR1 is MNHEY and CDR2 SVGAGI. The CDR3 is 15 residues long. V lost 5 bases and J lost 2; bases outside the gene matches: 5.

This clonotype was observed a few times. The chain joins TRBV7-6 to TRBJ1-1; no reliable D call. Trimming removed 4 bases at V and 0 bases at J, with 15 bases between. Germline CDR1 is SGHVS and CDR2 is FNYEAQ. This CDR3 spans 16 amino acids. As DNA, the CDR3 is TGTGCCAGCAGCTCCCGAATTGGGTGGATGAACACTGAAGCTTTCTTT. As protein: CASSSRIGWMNTEAFF.

This chain connects TRBV21-1 to TRBJ2-5; TRBD1, the table's D call, lacks a check against the DNA. TRBV21-1 has pseudogene status. CDR3 length equals 16 residues. The CDR3 DNA reads as TGTGCCAGCAGCAAAAAAGACGACAGGGGGCGTGAGACCCAGTACTTC. As protein: CASSKKDDRGRETQYF.

This rearrangement joins TRBV10-3 to TRBJ2-7; D gene unclear. The CDR3 runs 13 residues. Germline values: CDR1 ENHRY, CDR2 SYGVKD. Trimming stripped 2 bases from V and 3 bases from J, with 8 bases between. The CDR3 DNA follows: TGTGCCATCAGTGAGGGTGGGTACTACGAGCAGTACTTC. This sequence encodes CAISEGGYYEQYF.

This clonotype was seen more than once but under ten times. The chain has TRBV19 and TRBJ1-5; D is ambiguous. The germline gives CDR1 LNHDA, CDR2 SQIVND (reference sequence). The CDR3 runs to 15 residues. V gave up 4 bases and J gave up 0 bases, with 10 bases separating them. The CDR3 coding sequence is TGTGCCAGTAGTACCTACGGGGATAGCAATCAGCCCCAGCATTTT. This translates into CASSTYGDSNQPQHF.

Only a few counts were recorded for this clonotype. The chain joins TRBV7-9 to TRBJ2-1, with 8 bases that match TRBD2. Unmatched junction bases numbered 10, after V lost 4 bases and J lost 2 bases. This CDR3 has 17 amino acids. Germline V gene sequence: CDR1 SEHNR, CDR2 FQNEAQ (reference sequence). The CDR3 loop reads CASSSTRLAYTYNEQFF. The CDR3 DNA reads TGTGCCAGCAGCTCAACCCGACTAGCGTATACCTACAATGAGCAGTTCTTC.

V usage is TRBV12-3 or TRBV12-4 and J usage is TRBJ2-7; the D gene is possibly TRBD2 (7 bases). CDR3 length equals 14 residues. Trimming stripped 6 bases from V and 2 bases from J, with 14 bases between. The CDR3 spells CASRGGGKPYEQYF. In DNA, the CDR3 is TGTGCCAGCAGGGGAGGGGGGAAACCCTACGAGCAGTACTTC.